These T cell receptor beta chains were read from a single sample in a study of lung T cells in sarcoidosis with Löfgren's syndrome. TCRdb ran MiXCR on the reads and lists one entry per CDR3 protein. The data show more than 50,000 distinct CDR3 sequences, roughly 20% seen once. The source material was CD4+ T cells from PBMCs. These receptors were taken from a human donor with sarcoidosis (Löfgren's syndrome or another form), or a control subject (not recorded which). CDR3s include the opening cysteine and the closing phenylalanine or tryptophan. D genes are given only for firm matches. For some rows the clone size is stated as once, few or many, or as a class when expanded; others skip it.

TRBV28,NA,TRBJ2-1,many,CASTPGSYNEQFF,TGTGCCAGCACCCCTGGGTCCTACAATGAGCAGTTCTTC
TRBV29-1,NA,TRBJ1-3,few,CSVRVDSGNTIYF,TGCAGCGTGCGTGTAGACTCTGGAAACACCATATATTTT
TRBV6-2/TRBV6-3,NA,TRBJ2-6,many,CASSYSGGANVLTF,TGTGCCAGCAGTTACTCAGGTGGGGCCAACGTCCTGACTTTC
TRBV7-9,NA,TRBJ2-3,few,CASSRADTQYF,TGTGCCAGCAGCCGGGCAGATACGCAGTATTTT
TRBV30,NA,TRBJ2-7,NA,CAWSVTGLAEQYF,TGTGCCTGGAGTGTAACAGGGCTAGCCGAGCAGTACTTC
TRBV29-1,TRBD2,TRBJ2-7,NA,CRLAGGKNSYEQYF,TGCAGGTTAGCCGGGGGGAAAAACAGCTACGAGCAGTACTTC
TRBV5-4,TRBD2,TRBJ2-1,NA,CASSRASGGAHEQFF,TGTGCCAGCAGCCGGGCTAGCGGGGGGGCCCATGAGCAGTTCTTC
TRBV20-1,NA,TRBJ2-7,medium-sized,CSASPGSSYEQYF,TGCAGTGCTAGTCCCGGGAGCTCCTACGAGCAGTACTTC
TRBV4-1,TRBD2,TRBJ2-5,NA,CASSQSGTRQGTQYF,TGCGCCAGCAGCCAAAGCGGGACCAGGCAAGGGACCCAGTACTTC
TRBV19,TRBD1,TRBJ2-1,NA,CASSIAPATGVGQFF,TGTGCCAGTAGTATCGCCCCCGCAACAGGGGTAGGGCAGTTCTTC
TRBV7-2,NA,TRBJ1-5,NA,CASSFTGTASNQPQHF,TGTGCCAGCAGCTTTACCGGGACGGCTAGCAATCAGCCCCAGCATTTT
TRBV28,NA,TRBJ1-2,many,CASSSVIYGYTF,TGTGCCAGCAGTTCAGTAATATATGGCTACACCTTC
TRBV19,TRBD2,TRBJ2-5,once,CASSRREAGIQEAQYF,TGTGCCAGTAGTCGTCGCGAAGCGGGGATACAAGAGGCCCAGTACTTC
TRBV2,TRBD1,TRBJ2-5,NA,CASSVVRGQETQYF,TGTGCCAGCAGCGTTGTCAGGGGGCAAGAGACCCAGTACTTC
TRBV5-1,TRBD2,TRBJ2-5,NA,CASSYSGLAGRETQYF,TGCGCCAGCAGTTACTCGGGACTAGCGGGACGAGAGACCCAGTACTTC
TRBV6-1,TRBD2,TRBJ2-5,many,CATTYTGLAVETQYF,TGTGCCACGACCTACACGGGACTAGCGGTAGAGACCCAGTACTTC
TRBV27,TRBD2,TRBJ2-3,many,CASNERGLGDTQYF,TGTGCCAGCAATGAGCGGGGGCTTGGGGATACGCAGTATTTT
TRBV7-8,NA,TRBJ2-7,many,CASRNSPTRGEQYF,TGTGCCAGCAGAAACTCTCCTACCCGAGGCGAGCAGTACTTC
TRBV5-1,NA,TRBJ1-2,few,CASSPDGSASYGYTF,TGCGCCAGCAGCCCGGATGGCTCCGCTAGCTATGGCTACACCTTC
TRBV3-1,TRBD1,TRBJ2-4,many,CASSQTPGGAAKNIQYF,TGTGCCAGCAGCCAGACACCAGGGGGCGCGGCCAAAAACATTCAGTACTTC
TRBV12-3/TRBV12-4,NA,TRBJ1-1,few,CASSLMSTEAFF,TGTGCCAGCAGTCTAATGAGCACTGAAGCTTTCTTT
TRBV5-6,NA,TRBJ1-3,few,CASSTRHRFSGNTIYF,TGTGCCAGCAGCACCCGACACCGCTTCTCTGGAAACACCATATATTTT
TRBV19,TRBD2,TRBJ2-1,few,CASSPARTRSFPLKQFF,TGTGCCAGTAGTCCCGCCCGGACTAGGAGCTTTCCCCTAAAGCAGTTCTTC
TRBV7-2,TRBD1,TRBJ1-1,many,CASRGQENTEAFF,TGTGCCAGCAGGGGACAGGAGAACACTGAAGCTTTCTTT
TRBV18,NA,TRBJ2-7,NA,CASSPGLYEQYF,TGTGCCAGCTCACCGGGCCTCTACGAGCAGTACTTC
TRBV5-1,NA,TRBJ1-5,few,CASSGDGSGNQPQHF,TGCGCCAGCAGCGGGGACGGTTCCGGCAATCAGCCCCAGCATTTT
TRBV28,NA,TRBJ1-2,many,CASSLGSAYGYTF,TGTGCCAGCAGTTTGGGCAGTGCATATGGCTACACCTTC
TRBV5-1,TRBD1,TRBJ1-1,many,CASSLEGAQGREAFF,TGCGCCAGCAGCTTGGAGGGGGCCCAAGGGCGTGAAGCTTTCTTT
TRBV12-3/TRBV12-4,NA,TRBJ2-4,NA,CASSPHTKNIQYF,TGTGCCAGCAGCCCACATACCAAAAACATTCAGTACTTC
TRBV7-2,NA,TRBJ1-1,many,CASSRHSMEGTEAFF,TGTGCCAGCAGTAGACACTCGATGGAGGGCACTGAAGCTTTCTTT
TRBV20-1,TRBD2,TRBJ2-5,NA,CSASPTSSGKTQYF,TGCAGTGCTTCGCCAACTAGCAGCGGGAAGACCCAGTACTTC
TRBV5-1,NA,TRBJ1-1,few,CASSLRQENTEAFF,TGCGCCAGCAGCTTGAGACAGGAGAACACTGAAGCTTTCTTT
TRBV18,TRBD1,TRBJ2-7,NA,CASSSRQGAGYEQYF,TGTGCCAGCTCATCGAGACAGGGGGCTGGCTACGAGCAGTACTTC
TRBV6-1,NA,TRBJ2-3,many,CASSTSGDSTDTQYF,TGTGCCAGCAGTACCTCCGGAGACTCCACAGATACGCAGTATTTT
TRBV19,NA,TRBJ1-1,NA,CASSIVGAGSLEAFF,TGTGCCAGTAGTATAGTTGGAGCAGGGTCCCTTGAAGCTTTCTTT
TRBV24-1,TRBD1,TRBJ2-5,few,CATSDQGQGKETQYF,TGTGCCACCAGTGATCAAGGACAGGGGAAAGAGACCCAGTACTTC
TRBV25-1,TRBD1,TRBJ1-2,many,CASSPPGGAGGYTF,TGTGCCAGCAGTCCTCCAGGGGGCGCAGGTGGCTACACCTTC
TRBV24-1,NA,TRBJ2-5,few,CAASEAMKGPQYF,TGTGCCGCCAGTGAAGCCATGAAGGGGCCCCAGTACTTC
TRBV6-1,TRBD2,TRBJ2-1,many,CASSARLAVWFF,TGTGCCAGCAGTGCCAGACTAGCGGTTTGGTTCTTC
TRBV2,TRBD2,TRBJ2-7,many,CASSTLAGVYEQYF,TGTGCCAGCAGTACCCTAGCGGGCGTCTACGAGCAGTACTTC
TRBV28,NA,TRBJ1-2,many,CASSLGDRYGYTF,TGTGCCAGCAGTTTAGGGGATCGCTATGGCTACACCTTC